This TCR beta chain was identified during a study of blood T cell repertoires in COVID-19 (dated by TCRdb to the early 2020s). Regarding the research as a whole: The collaborator samples originated in the United States, Italy and Spain and spanned the acute and convalescent phases of COVID-19. The material from the prospective study consisted of cDNA or gDNA derived from T cells, B-cell-depleted T cells, or PBMCs. The dataset comprised deeply sampled blood TCRbeta repertoires from subjects exposed to, actively infected with, or recovered from COVID-19. The repertoires were released in a freely available public database intended as a resource for research on the immune response to SARS-CoV-2. Samples were obtained from the ongoing ImmuneRACE study (first 160 participants) and from 1,000 to 1,500 subjects provided by 6 global collaborators. The sample metadata nearly always contained a de-identified subject ID, COVID-19 status, age in years and sex. HLA class I and class II types, where available, came from metadata supplied by the sample provider rather than from assay-based typing. Study-wide conclusions, independent of this receptor: How much clinical and demographic metadata was included differed by source and by participant, and the metadata was provided uncurated.

TCRbeta CDR3 regions were amplified from genomic DNA using the immunoSEQ Assay, a bias-controlled multiplex PCR. Per the source publication's procedure: Within the assay, amplification of reference gene primers was used to estimate how many nucleated cells each sample contained. To quantify the absolute abundance of each unique TCRbeta CDR3 rearrangement, sequence reads were collapsed and filtered. Productive Simpson clonality was computed per sample as the square root of Simpson's diversity index over productive rearrangements. As stored in TCRdb, this immuneACCESS dataset retains in-frame rearrangements with V and J assigned. A fraction of the clones does not appear; measured against another copy, unresolved V genes explain less than half of the discrepancy, and the remainder lacks a known reason. That table furnishes V, J and clone size, whereas the DNA furnished D and trimming. This sample lists some 200,000 clones; 86% were detected once. The biggest ten clones account for about 2.2% of the sample.

Collaborating institutions collected whole blood in K2EDTA tubes following their own protocols. For TCRbeta analysis, collaborators shipped samples as frozen whole blood, isolated PBMCs, or DNA extracted from either of those sample types. Details on this clone: The antigen it binds to is not known. No base-level quality is on record; no much larger clone is a single base apart.

Taken from the germline V gene, the CDR1 and CDR2 loops are MNHEY and SVGAGI. Its CDR3 holds 13 amino acids, cysteine through phenylalanine. Of the read, only the CDR3 DNA is kept; its 39 bases are in frame from base 1. V is clipped by 6 bases and J by 5 bases, and the sequence between their germline boundaries is 13 bases long. The source is a woman aged 45-59 years with acute or convalescent COVID-19. The rearranged chain carries TRBV6-5 and TRBJ2-5; TRBD1 might be the D gene, on 5 matching bases. Sequencing was performed on peripheral blood. DNA sequence: TGTGCCAGCAGCAGACAGCTTTGGGAGACCCAGTACTTC. Its product reads: CASSRQLWETQYF.